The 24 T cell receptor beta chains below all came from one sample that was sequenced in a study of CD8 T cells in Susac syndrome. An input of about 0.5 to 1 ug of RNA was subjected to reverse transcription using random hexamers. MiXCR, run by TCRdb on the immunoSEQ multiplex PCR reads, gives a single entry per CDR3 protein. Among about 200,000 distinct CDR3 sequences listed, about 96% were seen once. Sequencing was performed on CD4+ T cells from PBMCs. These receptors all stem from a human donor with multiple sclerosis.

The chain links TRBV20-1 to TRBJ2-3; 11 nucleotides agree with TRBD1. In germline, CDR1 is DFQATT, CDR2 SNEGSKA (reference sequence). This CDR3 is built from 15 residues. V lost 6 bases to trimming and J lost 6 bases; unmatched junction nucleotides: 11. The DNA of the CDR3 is TGCAGTGCGCCTCGGACAGGGGGCACGGTCGATACGCAGTATTTT. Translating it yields CSAPRTGGTVDTQYF.

The CDR3 spells CSVERDWGSGANVLTF. CDR3 bases: TGCAGCGTTGAAAGGGACTGGGGCTCTGGGGCCAACGTCCTGACTTTC. The chain employs TRBV29-1 and TRBJ2-6; maybe TRBD2 (6 bases). CDR1 is SQVTM, CDR2 ANQGSEA, per germline. The CDR3 is 16 amino acids. V gave up 2 bases and J gave up 0 bases, with 11 bases separating them.

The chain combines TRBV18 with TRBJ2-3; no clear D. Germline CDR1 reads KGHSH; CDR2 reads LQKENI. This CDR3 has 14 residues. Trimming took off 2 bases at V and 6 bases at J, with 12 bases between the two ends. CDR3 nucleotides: TGTGCCAGCTCACCAAGAACGAGGACGGATACGCAGTATTTT. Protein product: CASSPRTRTDTQYF.

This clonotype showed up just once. CDR3 sequence: CSVWGSSTDTQYF. The CDR3 nucleotides are TGCAGCGTTTGGGGCTCGAGCACAGATACGCAGTATTTT. This chain connects TRBV29-1 to TRBJ2-3; TRBD1 might be the D (5 bases). The germline CDR1 and CDR2 sequences are SQVTM and ANQGSEA. Trimming shortened V by 5 bases and J by 0 bases, and 9 bases separated the two germline ends. The CDR3 contains 13 residues.

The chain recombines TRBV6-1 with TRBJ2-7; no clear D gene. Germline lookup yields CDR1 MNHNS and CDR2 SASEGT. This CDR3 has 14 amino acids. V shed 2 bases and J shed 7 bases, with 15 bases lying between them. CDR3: CASSEIGRFGEQYF. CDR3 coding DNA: TGTGCCAGCAGTGAAATCGGCCGATTTGGGGAGCAGTACTTC.

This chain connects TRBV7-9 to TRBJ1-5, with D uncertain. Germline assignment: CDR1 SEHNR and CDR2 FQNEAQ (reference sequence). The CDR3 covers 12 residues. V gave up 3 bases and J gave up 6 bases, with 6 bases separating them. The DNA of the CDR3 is TGTGCCAGCAGCTTGGAGGTTCAGCCCCAGCATTTT. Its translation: CASSLEVQPQHF. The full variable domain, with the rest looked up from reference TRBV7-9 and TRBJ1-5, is DTGVSQNPRHKITKRGQNVTFRCDPISEHNRLYWYRQTLGQGPEFLTYFQNEAQLEKSRLLSDRFSAERPKGSFSTLEIQRTEQGDSAMYLCASSLEVQPQHFGDGTRLSIL.

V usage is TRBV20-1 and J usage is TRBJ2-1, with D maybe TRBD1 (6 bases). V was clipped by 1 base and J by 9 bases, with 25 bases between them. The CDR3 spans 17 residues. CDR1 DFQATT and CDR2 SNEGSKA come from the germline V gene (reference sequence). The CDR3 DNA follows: TGCAGTGCTAGAGGCTATCCCGGGACATCGGCCTCGGGTGAGCAGTTCTTC. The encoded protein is CSARGYPGTSASGEQFF.

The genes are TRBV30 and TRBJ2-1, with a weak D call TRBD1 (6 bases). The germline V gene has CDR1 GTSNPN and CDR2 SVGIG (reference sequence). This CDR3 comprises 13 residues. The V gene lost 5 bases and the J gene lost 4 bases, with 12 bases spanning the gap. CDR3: CAWCRDTYNEQFF. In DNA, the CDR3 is TGTGCCTGGTGCCGGGACACATACAATGAGCAGTTCTTC.

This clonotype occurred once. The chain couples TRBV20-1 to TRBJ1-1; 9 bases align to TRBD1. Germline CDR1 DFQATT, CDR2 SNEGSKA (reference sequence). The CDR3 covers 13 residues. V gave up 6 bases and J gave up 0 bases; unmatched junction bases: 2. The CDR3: CSAGDRVNTEAFF. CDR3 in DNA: TGCAGTGCGGGGGACAGGGTGAACACTGAAGCTTTCTTT.

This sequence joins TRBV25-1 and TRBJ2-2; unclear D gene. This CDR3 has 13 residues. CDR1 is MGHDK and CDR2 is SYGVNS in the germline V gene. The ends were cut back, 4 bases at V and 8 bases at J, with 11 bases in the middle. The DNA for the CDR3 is TGTGCCAGCAGTGCCCGGCAAGAGGGGGAGCTGTTTTTT. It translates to CASSARQEGELFF.

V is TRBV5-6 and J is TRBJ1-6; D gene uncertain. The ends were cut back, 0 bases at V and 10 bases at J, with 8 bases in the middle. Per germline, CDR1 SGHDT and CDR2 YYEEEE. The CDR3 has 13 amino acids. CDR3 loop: CASSLVEGSPLHF. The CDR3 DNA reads TGTGCCAGCAGCTTGGTGGAGGGCTCACCCCTCCACTTT.

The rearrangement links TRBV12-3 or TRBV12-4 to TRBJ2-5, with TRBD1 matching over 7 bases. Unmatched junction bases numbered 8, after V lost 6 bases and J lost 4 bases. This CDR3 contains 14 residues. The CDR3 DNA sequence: TGTGCCAGCAGCCGGGGACAGTCCTTAGAGACCCAGTACTTC. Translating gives CASSRGQSLETQYF.

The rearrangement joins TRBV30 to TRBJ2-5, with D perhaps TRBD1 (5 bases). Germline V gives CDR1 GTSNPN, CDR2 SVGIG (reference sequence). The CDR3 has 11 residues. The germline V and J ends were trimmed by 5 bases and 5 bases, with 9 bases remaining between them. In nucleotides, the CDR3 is TGTGCCTGGGGGGCCTGGGAGACCCAGTACTTC. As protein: CAWGAWETQYF.

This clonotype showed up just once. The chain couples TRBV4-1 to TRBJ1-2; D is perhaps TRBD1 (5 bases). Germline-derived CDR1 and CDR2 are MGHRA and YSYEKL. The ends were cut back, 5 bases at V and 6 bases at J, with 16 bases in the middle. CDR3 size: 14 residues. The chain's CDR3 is CASSLYRDPDGYTF. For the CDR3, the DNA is TGCGCCAGCAGCTTATACCGGGACCCGGATGGCTACACCTTC.

The CDR3 nucleotides are TGTGCCAGCAGCCTCCGGGACAGGGGAGCTGAGCAGTTCTTC. Amino acids: CASSLRDRGAEQFF. This chain joins TRBV5-4 and TRBJ2-1; 10 bases agree with TRBD1. The J segment lost 9 bases and the V segment lost 4 bases, leaving 7 bases of the junction unmatched. Germline values: CDR1 SGHNT, CDR2 YYREEE (reference sequence). CDR3 size: 14 residues.

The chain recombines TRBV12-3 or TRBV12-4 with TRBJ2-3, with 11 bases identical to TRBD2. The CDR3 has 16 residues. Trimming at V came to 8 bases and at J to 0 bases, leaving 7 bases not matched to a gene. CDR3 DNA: TGTGCCAGCGGATCACTAGCGGGAGTTAGCACAGATACGCAGTATTTT. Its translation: CASGSLAGVSTDTQYF.

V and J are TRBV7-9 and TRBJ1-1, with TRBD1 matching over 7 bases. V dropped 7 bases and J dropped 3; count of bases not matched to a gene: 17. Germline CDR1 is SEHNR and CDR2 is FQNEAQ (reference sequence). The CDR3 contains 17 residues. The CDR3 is CASTLEGGRRGDTEAFF. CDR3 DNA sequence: TGTGCCAGCACCCTGGAAGGGGGCCGGAGGGGGGACACTGAAGCTTTCTTT.

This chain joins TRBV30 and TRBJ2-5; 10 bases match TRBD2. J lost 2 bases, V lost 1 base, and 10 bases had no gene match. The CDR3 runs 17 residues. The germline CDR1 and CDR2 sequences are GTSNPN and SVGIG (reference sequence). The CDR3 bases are TGTGCCTGGAGTGCGTCACCGGGACTAGCGAATCAAGAGACCCAGTACTTC. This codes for CAWSASPGLANQETQYF.

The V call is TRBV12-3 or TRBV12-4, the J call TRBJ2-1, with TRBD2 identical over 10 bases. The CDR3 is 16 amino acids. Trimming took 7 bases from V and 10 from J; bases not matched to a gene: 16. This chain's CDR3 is CASNPGTSAPNVEQFF. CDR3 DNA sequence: TGTGCCAGCAACCCCGGGACTAGCGCCCCAAACGTGGAGCAGTTCTTC.

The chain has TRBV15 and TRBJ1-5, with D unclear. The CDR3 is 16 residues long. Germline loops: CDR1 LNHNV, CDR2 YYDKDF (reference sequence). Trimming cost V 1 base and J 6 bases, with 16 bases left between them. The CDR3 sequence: CATSRGSRVGSQPQHF. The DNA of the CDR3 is TGTGCCACCAGCAGAGGTTCCCGGGTAGGGAGTCAGCCCCAGCATTTT.

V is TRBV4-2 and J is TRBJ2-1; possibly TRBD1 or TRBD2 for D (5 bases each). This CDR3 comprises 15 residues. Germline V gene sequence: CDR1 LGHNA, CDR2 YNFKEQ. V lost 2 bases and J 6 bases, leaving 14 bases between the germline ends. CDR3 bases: TGTGCCAGCAGCCAACGAGGGACGGCTAGCAATGAGCAGTTCTTC. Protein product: CASSQRGTASNEQFF.

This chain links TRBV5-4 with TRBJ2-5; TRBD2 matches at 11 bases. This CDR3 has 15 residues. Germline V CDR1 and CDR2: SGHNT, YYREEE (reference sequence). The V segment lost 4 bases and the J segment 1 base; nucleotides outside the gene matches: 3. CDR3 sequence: CASSPSGRPQETQYF. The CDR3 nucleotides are TGTGCCAGCAGCCCTAGCGGGAGGCCCCAAGAGACCCAGTACTTC.

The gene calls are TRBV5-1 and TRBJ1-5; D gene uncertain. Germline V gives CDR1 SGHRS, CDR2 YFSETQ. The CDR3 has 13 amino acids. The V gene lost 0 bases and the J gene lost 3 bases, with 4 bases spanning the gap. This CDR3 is CASSLGHNQPQHF. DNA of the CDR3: TGCGCCAGCAGCTTGGGACACAATCAGCCCCAGCATTTT.

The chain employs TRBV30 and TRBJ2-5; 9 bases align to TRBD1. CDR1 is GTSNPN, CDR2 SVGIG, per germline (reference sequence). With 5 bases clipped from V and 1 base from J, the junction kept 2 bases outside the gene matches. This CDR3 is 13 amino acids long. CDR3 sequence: CAWQTGGQETQYF. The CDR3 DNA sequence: TGTGCCTGGCAGACAGGGGGCCAAGAGACCCAGTACTTC.